The entry below describes one T cell receptor beta chain. Its antigen target is currently unknown. One end of the junction does not line up with germline, which may come from a read error. The data are from a study of cytotoxic CD8 clonotypes in ibrutinib-treated CLL (TCRdb year 2021). A note on the overall study: The cohort was composed of ten to eleven relapsed/refractory and fewer than 16 treatment-naive patients; IGHV unmutated status was identified in approximately 17 patients. Responses were partial in around 25 patients and complete in 2; after median approximately 67 months follow-up, roughly 14 stayed in remission and roughly twelve progressed. Response samples were obtained after a median of around 11 months of treatment, with a range of about 6 to 36 months. An average of about 250,000 productive templates and 94,082 productive rearrangements was obtained per sample. Of the approximately 94 people in the trial, about two dozen had longitudinal samples available. Cryopreserved peripheral blood mononuclear cells were collected before treatment, at response, and at either disease progression or sustained remission. All remission and progressive disease samples were collected while patients were still receiving ibrutinib. Findings and caveats that apply to the study as a whole: Baseline clonality exceeded that of age-matched healthy donors and correlated strongly with circulating CD8+ T-cell counts. Public clonotypes were found to be uncommon and were observed to contract or remain stable during treatment; the increase in clonality was shown to reflect expansion of private clonotypes at ibrutinib response. Clonality rose at ibrutinib response, remained stable during sustained remission, and dropped back toward baseline at progression. Sampling times were not matched between sustained-remission and progressing patients, and lymph node repertoires were not studied.

On a MiSeq, deep resolution sequencing aimed for a depth between 1 in 1 million and 1 in 200,000 T cells, with each clonotype covered 10x on average. The immunoSEQ hsTCRB Kit was used to generate TCR beta libraries. On the authors' methods: Data were analyzed with ImmunoSEQ Data Assistant and ImmunoSEQ Analyzer, with V, D and J genes assigned per IMGT definitions. Clonality, which ranges from 0 to 1, was calculated by subtracting the normalized Shannon entropy of productive rearrangement frequencies from one. Only overrepresented clonotypes making up at least 0.05% of the repertoire of each patient were included in the public clonotype analysis. About a dozen age-matched healthy donor repertoires from immuneACCESS were used as controls for clonality. TCRdb's version of the immuneACCESS table is confined to in-frame rearrangements and falls short of the full clone set. An unresolved V gene accounts for under half of the shortfall where checked; the remainder is of unknown origin. D and trimming were read from the DNA, whereas the V and J calls and clone size are those reported in that table. The table for this sample lists roughly 58,000 clones; nearly 55% of them were counted only once. The ten most abundant clones make up 20% to 30% of the sample.

According to the germline V gene (reference sequence), CDR1 reads LNHDA and CDR2 reads SQIVND. There are 15 amino acids in the CDR3, from cysteine to phenylalanine inclusive. Just CDR3 DNA is preserved here, 45 bases in frame from base 1. The sample's time point label, decoded: progressive disease on ibrutinib. For TCR beta library preparation, roughly 2.2 micrograms of genomic DNA were isolated from cryopreserved PBMCs. High-throughput TCR beta sequencing was performed on longitudinal blood samples from CLL patients receiving ibrutinib monotherapy. The patients took part in an open-label, single-center phase 2 trial of ibrutinib monotherapy.

The sequence links TRBV19 to TRBJ1-2; TRBD1 agrees with 12 junctional bases. This receptor was identified in a human donor with chronic lymphocytic leukemia. The material was PBMCs, obtained at disease progression, from a patient treated with ibrutinib. The sequence in DNA is TGTGCCAGCAGTAGGGGAAGTGGGACAGGGGGCGGCTACACCTTC. The encoded protein is CASSRGSGTGGGYTF.